This T cell receptor beta chain was retrieved from a study of blood T cell repertoires in COVID-19. In Seattle, patients joined the study during active infection and were tracked longitudinally. This clone was observed once. Original data processing: Amplification from reference gene primers served as the basis for estimated nucleated cell counts. Sequencing was performed with immunoSEQ multiplex PCR; in TCRdb, only in-frame clones are kept and a portion is missing. That table is the source of V, J and clone size, and D and trimming were worked out from the DNA. The profile shows 150,000 to 200,000 clones, around 83% of them singletons. The J segment lost 9 bases and the V segment lost 0 bases, leaving 13 bases of the junction unmatched. Germline loops: CDR1 SGHRS, CDR2 YFSETQ. The CDR3 runs to 18 residues.

The material sequenced was peripheral blood. This clonotype was sampled from a woman aged 70 to 79 with COVID-19, enrolled during active disease. The V gene is TRBV5-1, the J gene TRBJ1-6; TRBD1 aligns across 9 bases. The DNA of the CDR3 is TGCGCCAGCAGCTTGGCAGCGGTAGCCGGGACAGGGACTTCACCCCTCCACTTT. This gives the protein CASSLAAVAGTGTSPLHF.